The next 19 T cell receptor beta chains were all read from a single sample in a study of blood T cells in healthy people across ages. Together with a sample-barcoded 5' primer, a J-beta primer mix was included in a second PCR lasting roughly 7 to 11 cycles. TCRdb re-analysed the 5' RACE reads in MiXCR, keeping a single row per CDR3 protein. The sample includes roughly 500,000 distinct CDR3 sequences, 25% to 30% of them seen just once. Sequences were obtained from blood. Every receptor here comes from a woman aged 70-85 years in good health.

Only a few counts were recorded for this clonotype. V gene TRBV7-2 combines with J gene TRBJ2-5; D gene unclear. V lost 5 bases and J 4 bases, leaving 11 bases between the germline ends. CDR3 length: 13 amino acids. CDR1 and CDR2 from the germline V gene are SGHTA and FQGNSA. CDR3 DNA sequence: TGTGCCAGCAGCCAAAGGTACCTAGAGACCCAGTACTTC. Its protein is CASSQRYLETQYF. Based on the CDR3 plus reference TRBV7-2 and TRBJ2-5, the full variable domain is GAGVSQSPSNKVTEKGKDVELRCDPISGHTALYWYRQSLGQGLEFLIYFQGNSAPDKSGLPSDRFSAERTGGSVSTLTIQRTQQEDSAVYLCASSQRYLETQYFGPGTRLLVL.

This clonotype has a handful of counts. The chain is built from TRBV7-9 and TRBJ1-1; D call uncertain. Germline CDR1 SEHNR, CDR2 FQNEAQ (reference sequence). Trimming left V 3 bases short and J 4 bases short, with 18 bases between. The CDR3 has 16 residues. The CDR3 nucleotides read TGTGCCAGCAGCTTTTGGTGGGCCACGCGGGGCACTGAAGCTTTCTTT. Amino acid sequence: CASSFWWATRGTEAFF.

The V and J genes are TRBV29-1 and TRBJ1-2; D possibly corresponds to TRBD1 (6 bases). Germline V gives CDR1 SQVTM, CDR2 ANQGSEA. CDR3 length: 15 amino acids. The V end lost 4 bases, the J end lost 1 base, and 16 bases lay between the germline ends. CDR3 sequence reads: CSVADSDRFNYGYTF. CDR3 DNA: TGCAGCGTTGCCGACTCGGACAGATTTAACTATGGCTACACCTTC.

V is TRBV9 and J is TRBJ2-1; 7 nucleotides align to TRBD2. Germline values: CDR1 SGDLS, CDR2 YYNGEE. The CDR3 is 16 residues long. V trimming: 0 bases; J trimming: 4 bases; junction bases outside the gene matches: 7. The CDR3 coding sequence is TGTGCCAGCAGCGTAGCCCCCCGGGGGGTTTACAATGAGCAGTTCTTC. Amino acids: CASSVAPRGVYNEQFF.

This clonotype was observed a few times. The rearrangement joins TRBV5-1 to TRBJ1-1, with TRBD1 as a possible D gene (5 bases). V lost 5 bases to trimming and J lost 1 base, with 15 bases between them. CDR1 is SGHRS, CDR2 YFSETQ, per germline. The CDR3 extends over 15 amino acids. The CDR3 DNA is TGCGCCAGCAGACCCCCGGGGACCTCGAACACTGAAGCTTTCTTT. This codes for CASRPPGTSNTEAFF. Looking up the rest from reference TRBV5-1 and TRBJ1-1 gives the full variable domain: KAGVTQTPRYLIKTRGQQVTLSCSPISGHRSVSWYQQTPGQGLQFLFEYFSETQRNKGNFPGRFSGRQFSNSRSEMNVSTLELGDSALYLCASRPPGTSNTEAFFGQGTRLTVV.

In nucleotides, the CDR3 is TGTGCCAGCAGCTCGAATACCAACAATGAGCAGTTCTTC. Residues: CASSSNTNNEQFF. The chain has TRBV7-9 and TRBJ2-5; no reliable D call. The J call may be in error: the DNA end matches TRBJ2-1 better. Germline loops: CDR1 SEHNR, CDR2 FQNEAQ (reference sequence). The CDR3 is 13 amino acids.

The gene calls are TRBV5-6 and TRBJ2-3, with a possible D match to TRBD1 (8 bases). The CDR3 loop spans 16 amino acids. Germline assignment: CDR1 SGHDT and CDR2 YYEEEE. The V and J ends lost 1 base and 1 base respectively, with 13 bases between them. This chain's CDR3 is CASSLFTGGGTDTQYF. The CDR3 DNA reads TGTGCCAGCAGCTTGTTTACAGGGGGGGGCACAGATACGCAGTATTTT.

V gene TRBV10-3 combines with J gene TRBJ1-1; D is perhaps TRBD1 (6 bases). The V end was cut by 0 bases, the J end by 2 bases, with 19 bases between. Germline-derived CDR1 and CDR2 are ENHRY and SYGVKD. The CDR3 loop spans 18 amino acids. The CDR3 spells CAISESYYLRGQNTEAFF. For the CDR3, the DNA is TGTGCCATCAGTGAGTCTTACTACTTGCGGGGGCAAAACACTGAAGCTTTCTTT.

This chain joins TRBV4-3 and TRBJ2-3; 9 bases map to TRBD2. CDR1 and CDR2 (germline): LGHNA, YSLEER. The CDR3 runs 17 residues. Unmatched junction bases numbered 10, after V lost 2 bases and J lost 4 bases. In nucleotides, the CDR3 is TGCGCCAGCAGCCAAAGCACGGGACTAGCTTCCCCAGATACGCAGTATTTT. This sequence encodes CASSQSTGLASPDTQYF.

The chain joins TRBV5-4 to TRBJ2-3; 9 nucleotides align to TRBD2. Per the germline V gene, CDR1 is SGHNT and CDR2 is YYREEE (reference sequence). Trimming took 0 bases from V and 6 from J; bases not matched to a gene: 11. The CDR3 covers 17 residues. The CDR3 protein is CASSLASVRGGYDTQYF. Written as DNA, the CDR3 is TGTGCCAGCAGCTTGGCGAGTGTGCGGGGGGGCTATGATACGCAGTATTTT.

This clonotype was seen only a few times. Here the CDR3 omits its conserved ending phenylalanine or tryptophan, so a read error is the likely source. V and J are TRBV29-1 and TRBJ1-5, with 7 nucleotides matching TRBD1. The CDR3 loop spans 14 amino acids. V shed 4 bases and J 4 bases; nucleotides not matched to a gene: 7. Germline V CDR1 and CDR2: SQVTM, ANQGSEA. Written as DNA, the CDR3 is TGCAGCGTTGGGGTACCGGGACAGAATCAGCCCCAGCATCTT. The encoded protein is CSVGVPGQNQPQHL.

This chain's CDR3 is CSAPILAGVYNEQFF. CDR3 bases: TGCAGTGCCCCTATACTCGCGGGGGTCTACAATGAGCAGTTCTTC. The chain carries TRBV20-1 and TRBJ2-1; TRBD2 matches 7 bases. Trimming at V came to 6 bases and at J to 3 bases, leaving 11 bases not matched to a gene. Germline-derived CDR1 and CDR2 are DFQATT and SNEGSKA (reference sequence). This CDR3 contains 15 residues.

A few counts support this clonotype. The V gene is TRBV6-4, the J gene TRBJ1-5, with D uncertain. Germline V lookup: CDR1 MRHNA, CDR2 SNTAGT. The ends were cut back, 2 bases at V and 5 bases at J, with 7 bases in the middle. The CDR3 is made up of 13 amino acids. DNA for the CDR3: TGTGCCAGCAGTGACACCCCTTATCAGCCCCAGCATTTT. Protein: CASSDTPYQPQHF.

With regard to this clonotype: A much larger clone is a single base away; this may be a read error. The rearrangement joins TRBV29-1 to TRBJ2-1; TRBD1 aligns across 9 bases. The J call may be in error: the DNA end matches TRBJ2-5 better. CDR3 length equals 14 residues. Per germline, CDR1 SQVTM and CDR2 ANQGSEA. The CDR3 sequence is CSVEDVDRGATQYF. The DNA for the CDR3 is TGCAGCGTTGAAGACGTCGACAGGGGGGCGACCCAGTACTTC.

This clonotype was recorded a few times. This sequence joins TRBV7-9 and TRBJ2-1, with D maybe TRBD1 (6 bases). In germline, CDR1 is SEHNR, CDR2 FQNEAQ (reference sequence). The CDR3 has 16 residues. Trimming removed 7 bases at V and 3 bases at J, with 19 bases between. The CDR3 region has the DNA TGTGCCAGCATCAAAGGGGTAGGGGGTAGCTACAATGAGCAGTTCTTC. This codes for CASIKGVGGSYNEQFF.

This clonotype was seen a few times. The chain couples TRBV21-1 to TRBJ1-1; the DNA was not used to check the table's D call, TRBD1. TRBV21-1 is marked as a pseudogene. The length of the CDR3 is 16 residues. In DNA, the CDR3 is TGTGCCAGCAGAACTAAAGATAGACAGGCGGTATATGAAGCTTTCTTT. Translating it yields CASRTKDRQAVYEAFF.

The table lists this clonotype with a few counts. One end of the junction is discordant with germline, which a read error may explain. V usage is TRBV6-2 or TRBV6-3 and J usage is TRBJ2-3; a weak D match, TRBD2 (5 bases). Germline assignment: CDR1 MNHEY and CDR2 SVGEGT. The CDR3 extends over 16 amino acids. The CDR3 DNA follows: TGTGCCAGCAGTCGCCCCCCTGACGGACTCACAGATACGCGGTATTTT. Translation: CASSRPPDGLTDTRYF.

V and J are TRBV5-4 and TRBJ2-1, with TRBD1 matching 7 bases. The trim removed 4 bases at V and 0 bases at J, leaving 4 bases unmatched. CDR3 length: 15 amino acids. Germline loops: CDR1 SGHNT, CDR2 YYREEE (reference sequence). The CDR3 sequence: CASSPTGDSYNEQFF. The CDR3 coding sequence is TGTGCCAGCAGCCCTACAGGGGACTCCTACAATGAGCAGTTCTTC.

The V and J genes are TRBV11-2 and TRBJ2-7; D possibly corresponds to TRBD2 (5 bases). Looked up from germline, CDR1 is SGHAT and CDR2 is FQNNGV. Trimming cost V 3 bases and J 4 bases, with 16 bases left between them. The length of the CDR3 is 15 residues. This CDR3 reads CASSLLTSFRYEQYF. CDR3 sequence (DNA): TGTGCCAGCAGCTTGCTTACTAGTTTTCGATACGAGCAGTACTTC.